The 16 T cell receptor beta chains presented below share a single source sample, sequenced in a study of brain T cells in children with intractable seizures. Assay used: immunoSEQ multiplex PCR; TCRdb lists only in-frame clones, some missing. This repertoire shows 340,000 or so clones, 93% found once; its top ten account for 5.5% to 6%. Time point indicated: blood from clinic visit 5 months post-surgery; TSC patient then seizure free. Here the sequenced sample was peripheral blood, taken more than 4 months after surgery. The receptors shown here come from a boy less than two years old with tuberous sclerosis and intractable seizures.

This clone was observed a handful of times. V is TRBV28 and J is TRBJ2-7, with D perhaps being TRBD1 or TRBD2 (5 bases each). Trimming stripped 5 bases from V and 3 bases from J, with 17 bases between. CDR3 size: 15 residues. Germline V gene lookup returns CDR1 MDHEN and CDR2 SYDVKM. CDR3 DNA: TGTGCCAGCAGTCCAGGGACGAACGAAATCTACGAGCAGTACTTC. Its translation: CASSPGTNEIYEQYF.

Of note for this clone: This same CDR3 is encoded by further DNA sequences in the sample. The V gene is TRBV28, the J gene TRBJ2-7, with 9 bases fitting TRBD1. The germline V gene encodes CDR1 MDHEN and CDR2 SYDVKM. This CDR3 spans 14 amino acids. V trimming: 6 bases; J trimming: 3 bases; junction bases outside the gene matches: 6. DNA of the CDR3: TGTGCCAGCAGCTCCGGGACAGGGTTCTACGAGCAGTACTTC. Protein product: CASSSGTGFYEQYF.

This clone was seen a handful of times. This chain connects TRBV5-5 to TRBJ1-6; 7 positions match TRBD1. Germline V gene sequence: CDR1 SGHKS, CDR2 YYEKEE (reference sequence). This CDR3 comprises 15 residues. The trim removed 6 bases at V and 6 bases at J, leaving 9 bases unmatched. The CDR3 loop reads CASILSDRVNSPLHF. The CDR3 DNA follows: TGTGCCAGCATCCTCTCTGACAGGGTTAATTCACCCCTCCACTTT.

In DNA, the CDR3 is TGTGCCAGCAGCTTTGGGACTAACTATGGCTACACCTTC. Its translation: CASSFGTNYGYTF. The chain couples TRBV7-9 to TRBJ1-2; no reliable D call. The V end lost 3 bases, the J end lost 0 bases, and 5 bases lay between the germline ends. The V gene's germline CDR1 is SEHNR and CDR2 FQNEAQ (reference sequence). CDR3 length equals 13 residues.

V usage is TRBV27 and J usage is TRBJ2-1, with 11 bases matching TRBD2. The CDR3 contains 15 residues. The V segment lost 2 bases and the J segment 9 bases; nucleotides outside the gene matches: 6. Germline V gene data show CDR1 as MNHEY and CDR2 as SMNVEV (reference sequence). CDR3 protein: CASSLLAGGRGEQFF. DNA of the CDR3: TGTGCCAGCAGTTTACTAGCGGGGGGCCGAGGTGAGCAGTTCTTC.

J is TRBJ1-5 and V is TRBV6-5; D unclear. The CDR3 loop spans 13 amino acids. Trimming shortened V by 4 bases and J by 3 bases, and 7 bases separated the two germline ends. Germline V lookup: CDR1 MNHEY, CDR2 SVGAGI. The CDR3: CASSWRLNQPQHF. CDR3 sequence (DNA): TGTGCCAGCAGTTGGAGGCTCAATCAGCCCCAGCATTTT.

This clone was recorded once. This sequence joins TRBV5-1 and TRBJ2-7; 8 nucleotides align to TRBD1. V gave up 4 bases and J gave up 0 bases; unmatched junction bases: 18. Per the germline V gene, CDR1 is SGHRS and CDR2 is YFSETQ. The CDR3 length is 19 residues. The CDR3 sequence: CASSPFSKTRGPSSYEQYF. The CDR3, as DNA: TGCGCCAGCAGCCCCTTCTCTAAAACCAGGGGGCCCAGCTCCTACGAGCAGTACTTC.

The DNA for the CDR3 is TGTGCCAGCAGCTCCTTCGACGGGTTCGACTACGAGCAGTACTTC. Translation: CASSSFDGFDYEQYF. The chain links TRBV7-2 to TRBJ2-7, with D unresolved. Germline values: CDR1 SGHTA, CDR2 FQGNSA. The CDR3 length is 15 residues. Trimming stripped 4 bases from V and 3 bases from J, with 16 bases between.

The chain recombines TRBV21-1 with TRBJ1-1; TRBD1 reflects the table's D call only, with no check against the DNA. TRBV21-1 is a pseudogene. The CDR3 runs to 14 residues. The CDR3 coding sequence is TGTGCCAGCAGCAAAAAACAGGGGGCCACTGAAGCTTTCTTT. Translation: CASSKKQGATEAFF.

DNA of the CDR3: TGTGCCAGCAGCTTGGGCTCCGGGACAGTAATTTACGAGCAGTACTTC. It encodes CASSLGSGTVIYEQYF. V usage is TRBV5-6 and J usage is TRBJ2-7, with 7 bases matching TRBD1. V gave up 0 bases and J gave up 4 bases; unmatched junction bases: 10. Germline V gives CDR1 SGHDT, CDR2 YYEEEE. This CDR3 spans 16 amino acids. Full variable domain (rest looked up from reference TRBV5-6 and TRBJ2-7): DAGVTQSPTHLIKTRGQQVTLRCSPKSGHDTVSWYQQALGQGPQFIFQYYEEEERQRGNFPDRFSGHQFPNYSSELNVNALLLGDSALYLCASSLGSGTVIYEQYFGPGTRLTVT.

This chain joins TRBV5-6 and TRBJ2-3; 8 positions agree with TRBD2. The ends lost 2 bases at V and 5 bases at J; junction bases unmatched: 7. Germline V gene lookup returns CDR1 SGHDT and CDR2 YYEEEE. The CDR3 contains 15 residues. The CDR3 nucleotides are TGTGCCAGCAGCTTAGGGCTAGCGGGTAAAGATACGCAGTATTTT. It translates to CASSLGLAGKDTQYF.

This sequence joins TRBV10-1 and TRBJ2-1; 7 positions match TRBD1. The CDR3 is made up of 14 amino acids. Germline trimming cut 0 bases from V and 12 bases from J; bases unmatched to any gene: 8. Germline V lookup: CDR1 WNHNN, CDR2 SYGVQD (reference sequence). The CDR3 DNA reads TGCGCCAGCAGTGAGTCAGGAGAGGGGGCTAGGCAGTTCTTC. Its translation: CASSESGEGARQFF.

With respect to this clone: Different DNA sequences within this sample yield the same CDR3. The chain joins TRBV19 to TRBJ1-2; 8 bases agree with TRBD1. V gave up 3 bases and J gave up 2 bases; unmatched junction bases: 2. In germline, CDR1 is LNHDA, CDR2 SQIVND (reference sequence). This CDR3 is built from 14 residues. The CDR3 loop reads CASSIRGPNYGYTF. The DNA for the CDR3 is TGTGCCAGTAGTATCAGGGGGCCCAACTATGGCTACACCTTC. The full variable domain, with the rest looked up from reference TRBV19 and TRBJ1-2, is DGGITQSPKYLFRKEGQNVTLSCEQNLNHDAMYWYRQDPGQGLRLIYYSQIVNDFQKGDIAEGYSVSREKKESFPLTVTSAQKNPTAFYLCASSIRGPNYGYTFGSGTRLTVV.

V is TRBV28 and J is TRBJ2-7, with 11 nucleotides matching TRBD1. J was trimmed by 3 bases and V by 4 bases; bases with no gene match: 8. The CDR3 is 16 residues long. The germline gives CDR1 MDHEN, CDR2 SYDVKM. CDR3 DNA: TGTGCCAGCAGTTCCATACCGGGACAGGGGGACTACGAGCAGTACTTC. It encodes CASSSIPGQGDYEQYF.

V and J are TRBV19 and TRBJ2-5; 15 nucleotides agree with TRBD2. Germline V gives CDR1 LNHDA, CDR2 SQIVND (reference sequence). V trimming: 4 bases; J trimming: 6 bases; junction bases outside the gene matches: 3. The CDR3 runs to 15 residues. The CDR3 sequence is CASSKGTSGRQTQYF. The CDR3 DNA sequence: TGTGCCAGTAGTAAGGGGACTAGCGGGAGGCAGACCCAGTACTTC.

V usage is TRBV9 and J usage is TRBJ1-6; 7 positions agree with TRBD1. The ends lost 0 bases at V and 7 bases at J; junction bases unmatched: 4. In germline, CDR1 is SGDLS, CDR2 YYNGEE. The CDR3 totals 15 residues. CDR3: CASSVDGRGNSPLHF. The CDR3 coding sequence is TGTGCCAGCAGCGTAGACGGCAGGGGGAATTCACCCCTCCACTTT.